This TCR beta chain was recovered during a study of T-cell memory formation after mild COVID-19. About the research overall: The TCR clusters were mostly specific to one donor.

In its sample, this clonotype was seen a few times. Its specificity is unknown. Study-level results: Memory sampled before infection contained some responding clones, suggesting cross-reactive memory joined. SARS-CoV-2 specificity of second-wave clones peaking day 37 was unconfirmed.

The V end was cut by 4 bases, the J end by 4 bases, with 20 bases between. From germline, CDR1 is SGDLS and CDR2 YYNGEE. This CDR3 spans 16 amino acids. Constant-segment-primed 5'RACE gave TCR alpha and TCR beta cDNA libraries with sample barcodes and UMIs. TCRdb reprocessed the 5' RACE reads via MiXCR and lists one record per CDR3 protein. Here the sample spans about 360,000 distinct CDR3 sequences, 14% being singletons. Sample: PBMCs or a T cell subset sorted from them (not recorded which). This clonotype was obtained from a man aged 18 to 30 who had mild COVID-19 (a few samples of this study predate the infection). Cell type and time point are not known. The genes are TRBV9 and TRBJ1-2; D is unclear. The CDR3: CASSPTVARQVYGYTF. The CDR3 DNA reads TGTGCCAGCAGCCCTACCGTCGCGCGTCAGGTCTATGGCTACACCTTC.